The rows below give T cell receptor beta chains drawn from one sample of a study of blood T cells in healthy people across ages. TCRdb redid the calling of the 5' RACE reads with MiXCR, one entry per CDR3 protein. The table includes around 670,000 distinct CDR3 sequences, approximately 30% detected once. The sequencing input was blood. All receptors come from a woman older than 75 in good health. The CDR3 runs from the conserved cysteine through the conserved F or W. The order of the fields is CDR3 DNA, CDR3 protein, D gene, J gene, clone size, V gene. The D gene is left open where the match is weak. Size is stated for part of the rows, as once, few or many counts, or as a class when the clone is expanded.

cdr3_nt: TGTGCCAGCAGCCCCGGGGCCGGACTAGCGCGCTCCTACGAGCAGTACTTC
cdr3_aa: CASSPGAGLARSYEQYF
d_call: TRBD2
j_call: TRBJ2-7
clone_size: -
v_call: TRBV7-2

cdr3_nt: TGTGCCACCAGTGACTACCGGGCTGCTTCTCAAGAGACCCAGTACTTC
cdr3_aa: CATSDYRAASQETQYF
d_call: -
j_call: TRBJ2-5
clone_size: -
v_call: TRBV24-1

cdr3_nt: TGTGCCAGCAGCTCCCGATACACCGGGGAGCTGTTTTTT
cdr3_aa: CASSSRYTGELFF
d_call: -
j_call: TRBJ2-2
clone_size: -
v_call: TRBV7-2

cdr3_nt: TGCGCCAGCAGCTTAGACGTCACTTCAAGCTCTGGGGCCAACGTCCTGACTTTC
cdr3_aa: CASSLDVTSSSGANVLTF
d_call: -
j_call: TRBJ2-6
clone_size: many
v_call: TRBV5-1

cdr3_nt: TGTGCCAGCAGTTTAGACTCCGGGACTCAGACAGATACGCAGTATTTT
cdr3_aa: CASSLDSGTQTDTQYF
d_call: -
j_call: TRBJ2-3
clone_size: many
v_call: TRBV28

cdr3_nt: TGTGCCAGCAGCTTAGACTACGAGCAGTACTTC
cdr3_aa: CASSLDYEQYF
d_call: -
j_call: TRBJ2-7
clone_size: many
v_call: TRBV7-2

cdr3_nt: TGTGCCAGCAGTTACCGACCTACAGGGAACTGGTTCTCCGGGGAGCGGTTTTTT
cdr3_aa: CASSYRPTGNWFSGERFF
d_call: -
j_call: TRBJ2-2
clone_size: few
v_call: TRBV6-5

cdr3_nt: TGTGCCAGCAGGGGAGAGGCGAACACCATATATTTT
cdr3_aa: CASRGEANTIYF
d_call: -
j_call: TRBJ1-3
clone_size: -
v_call: TRBV6-6

cdr3_nt: TGTGCTAGTGGTTCCCGCGACAGGGCTTATAATTCACCCCTCCACTTT
cdr3_aa: CASGSRDRAYNSPLHF
d_call: TRBD1
j_call: TRBJ1-6
clone_size: -
v_call: TRBV12-5

cdr3_nt: TGTGCCACTGCGGGACTAGCGGGGGGAGGTGAGCAGTACTTC
cdr3_aa: CATAGLAGGGEQYF
d_call: TRBD2
j_call: TRBJ2-7
clone_size: -
v_call: TRBV6-2/TRBV6-3

cdr3_nt: TGTGCCAGCAGCGTAGGGGGACAGGGATGGAACGAGCAGTACTTC
cdr3_aa: CASSVGGQGWNEQYF
d_call: TRBD1
j_call: TRBJ2-7
clone_size: few
v_call: TRBV9

cdr3_nt: TGTGCCACGGGGGCTAGATACGGCACAGATACGCAGTATTTT
cdr3_aa: CATGARYGTDTQYF
d_call: -
j_call: TRBJ2-3
clone_size: few
v_call: TRBV6-5

cdr3_nt: TGTGCCAGCAGCGCGCTCAGAGTGGGCGAGCAGTACTTC
cdr3_aa: CASSALRVGEQYF
d_call: -
j_call: TRBJ2-7
clone_size: many
v_call: TRBV11-2

cdr3_nt: TGTGCCAGCAGTCCCCAACAAGGTGGGGTTGGGGCCAACGTCCTGACTTTC
cdr3_aa: CASSPQQGGVGANVLTF
d_call: -
j_call: TRBJ2-6
clone_size: -
v_call: TRBV28

cdr3_nt: TGTGCCAGCAGGCCCGGGACAGTTAATTCACCCCTCCACTTT
cdr3_aa: CASRPGTVNSPLHF
d_call: TRBD1
j_call: TRBJ1-6
clone_size: few
v_call: TRBV6-1

cdr3_nt: TGCGCCAGCAGCGGAGGTCGCAATCAGCCCCAGCATTTT
cdr3_aa: CASSGGRNQPQHF
d_call: -
j_call: TRBJ1-5
clone_size: many
v_call: TRBV4-3

cdr3_nt: TGTGCCAGCAGCCCCGGGGGACATCTAGTAGCCAAAAACATTCAGTACTTC
cdr3_aa: CASSPGGHLVAKNIQYF
d_call: -
j_call: TRBJ2-4
clone_size: many
v_call: TRBV7-9

cdr3_nt: TGTGCCAGTAGAACAGGGGCGGGCCGCAATGAGCAGTTCTTC
cdr3_aa: CASRTGAGRNEQFF
d_call: TRBD1
j_call: TRBJ2-1
clone_size: -
v_call: TRBV19

cdr3_nt: TGTGCCAGCAGCCAAGCGGGTCCGGGGGGCAATCAGTACTTC
cdr3_aa: CASSQAGPGGNQYF
d_call: -
j_call: TRBJ2-7
clone_size: many
v_call: TRBV3-1

cdr3_nt: TGCAGCGTCCGGCGACACCGGCGGGGGGAGACCCACTACTTC
cdr3_aa: CSVRRHRRGETHYF
d_call: TRBD2
j_call: TRBJ2-5
clone_size: -
v_call: TRBV29-1

cdr3_nt: TGCAGTGCTAGCCCAGGACTTGCCGAGGATTCACCCCTCCACTTT
cdr3_aa: CSASPGLAEDSPLHF
d_call: -
j_call: TRBJ1-6
clone_size: many
v_call: TRBV20-1

cdr3_nt: TGCGCCAGCACGAGCGGGGGGAACTCCTACGAGCAGTACTTC
cdr3_aa: CASTSGGNSYEQYF
d_call: TRBD2
j_call: TRBJ2-7
clone_size: many
v_call: TRBV5-1

cdr3_nt: TGTGCCAGCCCATCGGGGGTCCAGACCAATCAGCCCCAGCATTTT
cdr3_aa: CASPSGVQTNQPQHF
d_call: -
j_call: TRBJ1-5
clone_size: -
v_call: TRBV18

cdr3_nt: TGTGCCAGCAGTCCCAGGACTCGGATTGCTGAAGCTTTCTTT
cdr3_aa: CASSPRTRIAEAFF
d_call: -
j_call: TRBJ1-1
clone_size: -
v_call: TRBV27

cdr3_nt: TGTGCCAGCAGTGAAGCTAGCCAGGGGAACACTGAAGCTTTCTTT
cdr3_aa: CASSEASQGNTEAFF
d_call: -
j_call: TRBJ1-1
clone_size: few
v_call: TRBV2

cdr3_nt: TGTGCCAGCAGCGCAATGACAACTCCGAACTCACCCCTCCACTTT
cdr3_aa: CASSAMTTPNSPLHF
d_call: -
j_call: TRBJ1-6
clone_size: many
v_call: TRBV7-3

cdr3_nt: TGTGCCAGCAGCCAAGAATATCCGCCGCAGTTCTTC
cdr3_aa: CASSQEYPPQFF
d_call: -
j_call: TRBJ2-1
clone_size: many
v_call: TRBV3-1

cdr3_nt: TGCAGTGCTAGAGTGGCGACGCAGGATGAGCAGTTCTTC
cdr3_aa: CSARVATQDEQFF
d_call: -
j_call: TRBJ2-1
clone_size: many
v_call: TRBV20-1

cdr3_nt: TGTGCCAGCAGCTTGGATTTCGAGACCCAGTACTTC
cdr3_aa: CASSLDFETQYF
d_call: -
j_call: TRBJ2-5
clone_size: -
v_call: TRBV5-6

cdr3_nt: TGTGCCTGGGGTGTCTCTCGTGGCTACACCTTC
cdr3_aa: CAWGVSRGYTF
d_call: -
j_call: TRBJ1-2
clone_size: few
v_call: TRBV30

cdr3_nt: TGCGCCAGCAGGGGAAACCGGGGTGAAGCTTTCTTT
cdr3_aa: CASRGNRGEAFF
d_call: -
j_call: TRBJ1-1
clone_size: -
v_call: TRBV5-1

cdr3_nt: TGTGCCAGCAGCCAAGGGGCTACTCCCCAGGAGACCCAGTACTTC
cdr3_aa: CASSQGATPQETQYF
d_call: -
j_call: TRBJ2-5
clone_size: many
v_call: TRBV3-1

cdr3_nt: TGTGCCTGCAGCCGTAGCTACGAGCAGTACTTC
cdr3_aa: CACSRSYEQYF
d_call: -
j_call: TRBJ2-7
clone_size: few
v_call: TRBV3-1

cdr3_nt: TGCAGTGCTAGAAAGGGGACTAGCGGGTACGAGCAGTACTTC
cdr3_aa: CSARKGTSGYEQYF
d_call: TRBD2
j_call: TRBJ2-7
clone_size: -
v_call: TRBV20-1

cdr3_nt: TGTGCCTGGAGTGTCGGGGACAACTACGAGCAGTACTTC
cdr3_aa: CAWSVGDNYEQYF
d_call: -
j_call: TRBJ2-7
clone_size: few
v_call: TRBV30

cdr3_nt: TGTGCCAGCGGGCTGCGTAGGGGATCCTACGAGCAGTACTTC
cdr3_aa: CASGLRRGSYEQYF
d_call: -
j_call: TRBJ2-7
clone_size: once
v_call: TRBV2

cdr3_nt: TGTGCCAGCAGCAATATTATTAGACTAGCGGGGGGTTACAATGAGCAGTTCTTC
cdr3_aa: CASSNIIRLAGGYNEQFF
d_call: TRBD2
j_call: TRBJ2-1
clone_size: few
v_call: TRBV12-3/TRBV12-4

cdr3_nt: TGCAGTGCGTCCAGGGACATCGGGGGAAAAGGTGGCGAGCAGTACTTC
cdr3_aa: CSASRDIGGKGGEQYF
d_call: -
j_call: TRBJ2-7
clone_size: -
v_call: TRBV20-1

cdr3_nt: TGTGCCAGCAGCTCACTAGCGGGGGTCTCCTACGAGCAGTACTTC
cdr3_aa: CASSSLAGVSYEQYF
d_call: TRBD2
j_call: TRBJ2-7
clone_size: many
v_call: TRBV5-6

cdr3_nt: TGTGCCAGCAGTTTCAGCCCGGGTTGGGACCCATCCTACGAGCAGTACTTC
cdr3_aa: CASSFSPGWDPSYEQYF
d_call: -
j_call: TRBJ2-7
clone_size: -
v_call: TRBV12-3/TRBV12-4

cdr3_nt: -
cdr3_aa: CASSLVGQGTGNEKRFF
d_call: -
j_call: TRBJ1-4
clone_size: few
v_call: TRBV7-9

cdr3_nt: TGTGCCAGCAGTTACTCGTTGTCGGGGGACACTGAAGCTTTCTTT
cdr3_aa: CASSYSLSGDTEAFF
d_call: -
j_call: TRBJ1-1
clone_size: many
v_call: TRBV6-5

cdr3_nt: TGTGCCAGCAGGACGCGAAACTCTGGAAACACCACATATTTT
cdr3_aa: CASRTRNSGNTTYF
d_call: -
j_call: TRBJ1-3
clone_size: -
v_call: TRBV7-2

cdr3_nt: TGTGCCTGGAGACAGGGGGCCTACAATGAGCAGTACTTC
cdr3_aa: CAWRQGAYNEQYF
d_call: TRBD1
j_call: TRBJ2-7
clone_size: -
v_call: TRBV30

cdr3_nt: TGTGCCAGCAGCTTCATTACAGGTCATAATGAAAAACTGTTTTTT
cdr3_aa: CASSFITGHNEKLFF
d_call: -
j_call: TRBJ1-4
clone_size: -
v_call: TRBV7-9

cdr3_nt: TGTGCCAGCAGCCAAGATACTAGCGGGGGGGCTGAGACCCAGTACTTC
cdr3_aa: CASSQDTSGGAETQYF
d_call: TRBD2
j_call: TRBJ2-5
clone_size: many
v_call: TRBV4-2

cdr3_nt: TGTGCCAGCAGCGCGGGGACCACAGATACGCAGTATTTT
cdr3_aa: CASSAGTTDTQYF
d_call: -
j_call: TRBJ2-3
clone_size: many
v_call: TRBV7-6

cdr3_nt: TGTGCCAGCAGTTTCTCGACAGGAGGCTATGGCTACACCTTC
cdr3_aa: CASSFSTGGYGYTF
d_call: -
j_call: TRBJ1-2
clone_size: many
v_call: TRBV27

cdr3_nt: TGTGCCAGCAGCTTTTCGTCCGGGGAGCTGTTTTTT
cdr3_aa: CASSFSSGELFF
d_call: -
j_call: TRBJ2-2
clone_size: many
v_call: TRBV7-3

cdr3_nt: TGTGCCAGCAGTTACTTACAGGGGAGCTCCTACGAGCAGTACTTC
cdr3_aa: CASSYLQGSSYEQYF
d_call: TRBD1
j_call: TRBJ2-7
clone_size: -
v_call: TRBV6-5